A selection of T cell receptor beta chains follows, all from one sample in a study of T cells after yellow fever vaccination. TCRdb recomputed calls from the 5' RACE reads with MiXCR, one row per CDR3 protein. The repertoire has about 370,000 distinct CDR3 sequences, about 9.9% of them found once; the top ten carry roughly 18%. This specimen was PBMCs, taken on the day of the first yellow fever vaccination. The receptor set was obtained from a man between 18 and 29 years old who received the YFV17D yellow fever vaccine. Each CDR3 is given with its conserved first and last residue. Fields, in order: clone size, V gene, J gene, D gene, CDR3 DNA, CDR3 protein. D genes are given only for firm matches. Rows give clone size only sometimes, using once, few, many, or a class for an expanded clone.

few	TRBV2	TRBJ1-5	NA	TGTGCCAGCAGCGTACTCTGGGGAGGGGATCAGCCCCAGCATTTT	CASSVLWGGDQPQHF
NA	TRBV6-1	TRBJ1-2	NA	TGTGCCAGCAGTGAAGACAGGGTCAATGGCTACACCTTC	CASSEDRVNGYTF
few	TRBV5-1	TRBJ1-1	NA	TGCGCCAGCAGCTTGGAGAGCTTGGGCACTGAAGCTTTCTTT	CASSLESLGTEAFF
NA	TRBV7-8	TRBJ1-3	NA	TGTGCCAGCAGCTCACGACGACGGACTCAATTCTCTGGAAACACCATATATTTT	CASSSRRRTQFSGNTIYF
NA	TRBV7-3	TRBJ2-2	NA	TGTGCCAGCAGCTTAAATGGGGCCTCGAACACCGGGGAGCTGTTTTTT	CASSLNGASNTGELFF
few	TRBV5-4	TRBJ1-3	NA	TGTGCCAGCAGCTTGGGTACACACAGCTCTGGAAACACCATATATTTT	CASSLGTHSSGNTIYF
NA	TRBV5-5	TRBJ2-2	NA	TGTGCCAGCAGCTTGGGGGACGGCGTCGCGAACACCGGGGAGCTGTTTTTT	CASSLGDGVANTGELFF
NA	TRBV27	TRBJ1-5	NA	TGTGCCAGCTCCTCGCAAGGTCGCCAGCCCCAGCATTTT	CASSSQGRQPQHF
few	TRBV9	TRBJ2-7	TRBD1	TGTGCCAGCAGCGCGGGGGGACAGGGGTTCGACGAGCAGTACTTC	CASSAGGQGFDEQYF
many	TRBV7-8	TRBJ2-2	NA	TGTGCCAGCAGCCCACCCTACAATGGACAGCCCGCCGGGGAGCTGTTTTTT	CASSPPYNGQPAGELFF
many	TRBV6-5	TRBJ1-2	NA	TGTGCCAGCAGTTCCGGACAGACGAACTATGGCTACACCTTC	CASSSGQTNYGYTF
NA	TRBV12-5	TRBJ2-7	NA	TGTGCTAGAGAGGAGACAGAGGGGCTCAACGAGCAGTACTTC	CAREETEGLNEQYF
many	TRBV4-1	TRBJ2-5	NA	TGCGCCAGCAGCCAAGAAGAGACCCAGTACTTC	CASSQEETQYF
many	TRBV3-1	TRBJ2-7	NA	TGTGCCACCTCGGAACAGTCATCCTACGAGCAGTACTTC	CATSEQSSYEQYF
few	TRBV5-1	TRBJ1-4	NA	TGCGCCAGCAGCTTGGACACTGGTGAAAAACTGTTTTTT	CASSLDTGEKLFF
few	TRBV4-3	TRBJ2-3	NA	TGCGCCAGCAGCCAGTCTCGAGGAGATACGCAGTATTTT	CASSQSRGDTQYF
many	TRBV7-9	TRBJ1-4	TRBD1	TGTGCCAGCAGCCAGGGACAGGGTGTGGAAAAACTGTTTTTT	CASSQGQGVEKLFF
NA	TRBV7-9	TRBJ1-6	NA	TGTGCCAGCAGCTTTGCACAGGGTCCCACCCTCCACTTT	CASSFAQGPTLHF
NA	TRBV6-1	TRBJ2-5	TRBD1	TGTGCCAGCAGTCGTCAGGGGGCTATAGAGACCCAGTACTTC	CASSRQGAIETQYF
many	TRBV19	TRBJ1-2	NA	TGTGCCAGTAGCCGGGACAAACCATCTGGCTACACCTTC	CASSRDKPSGYTF
many	TRBV25-1	TRBJ2-3	NA	TGTGCCAGCAGGCCCCAGGTCCCCACAGATACGCAGTATTTT	CASRPQVPTDTQYF
few	TRBV12-3/TRBV12-4	TRBJ2-5	NA	TGTGCCAGCAGTGGACATTTTCAAGAGACCCAGTACTTC	CASSGHFQETQYF